The TCR beta chain described here comes from a study of molecular identifiers for immune sequencing clone quantification (dated by TCRdb to between 2018 and 2020). Describing the broader study: In a replicate experiment, RNA from roughly 20,000 or 100,000 naive CD8 T cells was split into five aliquots, four of which were sequenced. CD8 T cells were used in a methods study to benchmark molecular-identifier clustering-based TCR repertoire sequencing (MIDCIRS) and TCR RNA copy counting.

The receptor library was made with PCR. Sequencing used a NextSeq 500. Preparation of bulk TCR libraries followed a previously described approach, with the TCR primers listed in Table S5. Total RNA was purified with the Qiagen AllPrep DNA/RNA kit. Reads from multiple sequencing runs of the same library were pooled before analysis. The study's own analysis went as follows. Reads were retained only if their TCR constant sequence matched exactly, and those retained reads were trimmed to 150 nt and grouped according to their 12-nt molecular barcodes. Reads in each barcode group were sub-clustered using a 15% Levenshtein threshold, and a quality-weighted consensus sequence was built for each RNA molecule. Non-functional sequences were excluded, and lower-count sequences lying one edit away from another sequence were also excluded. On the basis of fitting two negative binomial distributions, barcode sub-clusters with fewer than 20% of the maximum read count were discarded. The public sequencing data were trimmed at Q25 with fastp and processed into clonotypes with MiXCR by TCRdb, which kept only in-frame beta chains. Rows merge per CDR3 protein into single entries with the most common DNA and genes. TCRdb, rather than the study authors, made the V and J calls. The sample table records over 550,000 distinct CDR3 sequences; about 25% of these occur just once. The top ten constitute about 0.8% of the sample.

Libraries of naive CD8 T cells were built from anywhere between roughly 18,000 and 1,000,000 sorted cells, with 10%, 30% or 50% of the purified RNA used. Naive CD8 T cells were FACS-sorted as CD8+CD4-CCR7+CD45RA+ on a BD FACSAria II into RLT Plus buffer. Detection sensitivity was tested by spiking Jurkat RNA equal to roughly 9 TCR copies' worth into samples containing about 18,000-1,000,000 naive CD8 T cells. Enrichment of CD8 T cells was performed with RosetteSep CD8+ T Cell Enrichment Cocktail and Ficoll-Paque, after which ACK red cell lysis was carried out. This clonotype was picked up many times. The antigen it binds to is not known. No per-base quality is available; no much larger clone lies one base away. What the study reported, not specific to this receptor: Even against a background of about a million naive CD8 T cells, spiked-in Jurkat TCR RNA amounting to a single cell's worth was reported to be detectable. Around 2.8 recovered TCR RNA copies per cell were obtained by modeling, versus about ten by digital PCR, implying a capture efficiency of around 28%. In CMV-specific effector cells, over 97% of molecules were held by clones above 20 RNA copies, whereas under 1% of molecules were held by such clones in naive cells. Highly expanded clone sizes could be underestimated if identical TCR molecules share a barcode. When barcode sub-clustering was left out, chimeric consensus sequences inflated TCR diversity, with chimeras reaching as high as 47%. Naive libraries contained spiked-in Jurkat TCR RNA (roughly 10 copies' worth), which is not part of the donor repertoire.

CDR1 and CDR2, looked up from the germline V gene (reference sequence), are SGHKS and YYEKEE. At the junction V is shortened by 4 bases and J by 6 bases, with 17 bases in between. The CDR3 holds 15 amino acids from the cysteine to the phenylalanine. The kept DNA is CDR3 alone, 45 bases in frame from the first base. The chain was built from TRBV5-5 and TRBJ1-5, with no D gene named confidently. Source material: naive CD8+ T cells from blood, with Jurkat cell RNA spiked in. This specimen's cell subset or site label, per the study, means: FACS-sorted CD8+CD4-CCR7+CD45RA+ naive T cells. The origin of this receptor is a human donor in good health. Some libraries in this study had Jurkat cell RNA spiked in. The CDR3 sequence is CASSRSHGVTQPQHF. The base sequence is TGTGCCAGCAGCCGGAGTCATGGGGTAACTCAGCCCCAGCATTTT.